This T cell receptor (beta chain) was profiled in a study of cytomegalovirus exposure and HLA in healthy donors. Primers: 60 Vbeta forward and 13 Jbeta reverse. Repertoires were generated with immunoSEQ multiplex PCR, while TCRdb's copy carries only in-frame clones and drops some. The sample yields roughly 150,000 clones, roughly 82% seen once. The germline CDR1 and CDR2 sequences are SGHAT and FQNNGV. V was trimmed by 5 bases and J by 1 base, leaving 11 bases between them. This CDR3 is built from 14 residues. The rearrangement uses TRBV11-2 and TRBJ1-1; D is perhaps TRBD1 (6 bases). Specimen: PBMCs. The TCR comes from a woman in her forties or fifties in good health and CMV-seropositive. The CDR3 DNA reads as TGTGCCAGCAGCCCGTACAGGGAGAACACTGAAGCTTTCTTT. As protein: CASSPYRENTEAFF.